This TCR beta chain emerged from a study of a mutant IDH1 vaccine in newly diagnosed glioma. As for this clone: The antigen is not known.

The protocol was immunoSEQ multiplex PCR, while the TCRdb copy is restricted to in-frame clones and leaves out a portion. The repertoire holds about 41,000 clones, with 85% to 90% as singletons. The time point was: week 35, safety follow-up. Every vaccine dose comprised 300 ug of mutant IDH1 20-mer peptide plus topical imiquimod. V shed 5 bases, J shed 1 base, and the junction held 7 bases outside the gene matches. The CDR3 length is 18 residues. Germline values: CDR1 LGHNA, CDR2 YSLEER. The J gene is TRBJ2-6, the V gene TRBV4-3, with 11 bases fitting TRBD2. Sequenced material: PBMCs, taken from a glioma patient whose treatment included an IDH1 peptide vaccine. This TCR derives from a man aged 35 to 55 with glioma. In nucleotides, the CDR3 is TGCGCCAGCAGCGGAACTAGCGGGAGCTTTTCTGGGGCCAACGTCCTGACTTTC. Amino acids: CASSGTSGSFSGANVLTF.